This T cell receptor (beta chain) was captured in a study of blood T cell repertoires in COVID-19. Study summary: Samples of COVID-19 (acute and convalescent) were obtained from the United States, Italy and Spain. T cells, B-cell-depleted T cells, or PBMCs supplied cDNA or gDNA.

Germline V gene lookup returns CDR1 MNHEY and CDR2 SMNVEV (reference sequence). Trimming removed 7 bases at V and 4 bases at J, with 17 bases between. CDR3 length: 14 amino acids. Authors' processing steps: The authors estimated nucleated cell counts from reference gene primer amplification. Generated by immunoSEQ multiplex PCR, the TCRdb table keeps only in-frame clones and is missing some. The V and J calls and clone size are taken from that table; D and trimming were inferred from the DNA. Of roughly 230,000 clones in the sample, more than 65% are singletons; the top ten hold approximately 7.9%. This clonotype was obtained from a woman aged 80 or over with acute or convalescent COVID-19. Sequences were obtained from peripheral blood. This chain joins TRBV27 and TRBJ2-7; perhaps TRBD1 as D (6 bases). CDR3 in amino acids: CASNNAGVKYEQYF. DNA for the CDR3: TGTGCCAGCAACAATGCAGGGGTTAAGTACGAGCAGTACTTC.